One and the same sample provided the 8 T cell receptor beta chains below, sequenced in a study of CD8+ T cells in alopecia areata. Sample treatment: oral pan-JAK inhibitor, 5-10 mg twice daily. RNA was isolated and reverse transcribed to cDNA, the sequencing template. The repertoire was sequenced with immunoSEQ multiplex PCR; TCRdb's copy has only in-frame clones and lacks some. In the table there are 100,000 to 120,000 clones, around 54% of which are singletons. The sequences come from CD4+ T cells sorted from blood, collected at week 24, from a patient treated with tofacitinib. These TCRs come from a human donor with alopecia areata.

The chain carries TRBV10-3 and TRBJ2-1; D perhaps matches TRBD2 (5 bases). Trimming removed 4 bases at V and 9 bases at J, with 13 bases between. Germline V gene sequence: CDR1 ENHRY, CDR2 SYGVKD. The CDR3 sequence is 13 residues long. The CDR3 protein is CAISVRGLREQFF. The CDR3 DNA reads as TGTGCCATCAGTGTGCGAGGGCTGCGTGAGCAGTTCTTC.

The chain combines TRBV5-1 with TRBJ2-2, with TRBD1 matching 7 bases. Germline CDR1 and CDR2: SGHRS and YFSETQ. J was trimmed by 4 bases and V by 7 bases; bases with no gene match: 13. The CDR3 loop spans 16 amino acids. CDR3 DNA sequence: TGCGCCAGCCCGTTGACCCAAAGGGGGCGCACCGGGGAGCTGTTTTTT. Residues: CASPLTQRGRTGELFF.

The chain has TRBV2 and TRBJ2-1; TRBD2 agrees at 11 bases. The V segment lost 6 bases and the J segment 9 bases; nucleotides outside the gene matches: 7. The germline V gene encodes CDR1 SNHLY and CDR2 FYNNEI. The CDR3 covers 14 residues. The CDR3 region has the DNA TGTGCCAGCAGCCCCCTTGGACTAGCGGGTGAGCAGTTCTTC. Translation: CASSPLGLAGEQFF.

In its sample, this clone was seen a few times. This chain uses TRBV12-5 with TRBJ2-3; perhaps TRBD1 as D (5 bases). Germline CDR1 is LGHNT and CDR2 is FRNRAP. The CDR3 is 15 amino acids. Trimming shortened V by 3 bases and J by 0 bases, and 10 bases separated the two germline ends. In nucleotides, the CDR3 is TGTGCTAGTGGTTTCCAGGGCCATAGCACAGATACGCAGTATTTT. Its protein is CASGFQGHSTDTQYF.

The chain carries TRBV5-1 and TRBJ1-5; the match to TRBD1 covers 8 bases. Trimming took 3 bases from V and 3 from J; bases not matched to a gene: 5. Germline V gives CDR1 SGHRS, CDR2 YFSETQ. This CDR3 is built from 15 residues. This CDR3 reads CASSSGTGFNQPQHF. DNA of the CDR3: TGCGCCAGCAGCTCGGGGACAGGATTCAATCAGCCCCAGCATTTT.

In its sample, this clone was seen once. V gene TRBV30 combines with J gene TRBJ1-6; 9 bases map to TRBD1. Trimming took 5 bases from V and 6 from J; bases not matched to a gene: 8. Germline V gene data show CDR1 as GTSNPN and CDR2 as SVGIG (reference sequence). The CDR3 runs to 15 residues. The CDR3 reads CAWGTGGAGNSPLHF. The CDR3 coding sequence is TGTGCCTGGGGCACAGGGGGCGCGGGTAATTCACCCCTCCACTTT. The full variable domain, its missing parts supplied by reference TRBV30 and TRBJ1-6, is SQTIHQWPATLVQPVGSPLSLECTVEGTSNPNLYWYRQAAGRGLQLLFYSVGIGQISSEVPQNLSASRPQDRQFILSSKKLLLSDSGFYLCAWGTGGAGNSPLHFGNGTRLTVT.

The J gene is TRBJ1-5, the V gene TRBV4-3; no reliable D call. CDR3 length: 14 amino acids. Trimming pared 4 bases from V and 1 base from J, leaving 8 bases between. The germline CDR1 and CDR2 sequences are LGHNA and YSLEER. CDR3 in DNA: TGCGCCAGCAGCCTTCATTACAGCAATCAGCCCCAGCATTTT. Its translation is CASSLHYSNQPQHF.

J is TRBJ2-5 and V is TRBV7-2; 8 bases are shared with TRBD1. CDR1 and CDR2 (germline): SGHTA, FQGNSA. CDR3 length equals 13 residues. Trimming took 5 bases from V and 2 from J; bases not matched to a gene: 1. The CDR3 region has the DNA TGTGCCAGCAGCCGACAGGGGCAAGAGACCCAGTACTTC. It encodes CASSRQGQETQYF. The full variable domain, rest sourced from reference TRBV7-2 and TRBJ2-5, is GAGVSQSPSNKVTEKGKDVELRCDPISGHTALYWYRQSLGQGLEFLIYFQGNSAPDKSGLPSDRFSAERTGGSVSTLTIQRTQQEDSAVYLCASSRQGQETQYFGPGTRLLVL.